This TCR beta chain emerged from a study of blood T cell repertoires in COVID-19. This clone has just one count. The age range of participants was about 18 to 100 years, with residence in roughly 25 US areas. Assignments of participants to cohorts depended upon their own reported clinical history. Recovered Cohort 3 donors showed two negative PCRs, clearance, or symptom resolution. This table comes from immunoSEQ multiplex PCR, and its TCRdb copy is limited to in-frame clones, with some not included. The table includes 150,000 to 190,000 clones, around 84% detected once. Germline V lookup: CDR1 SGDLS, CDR2 YYNGEE. The CDR3 totals 15 residues. V lost 0 bases and J lost 3; bases outside the gene matches: 2.

What was sequenced was PBMCs or T cells enriched from blood (not recorded which). This TCR was recovered from a man between 50 and 59 years old who had recovered from COVID-19. The chain carries TRBV9 and TRBJ2-1; 8 positions agree with TRBD2. The CDR3 protein is CASSVDSGGYNEQFF. The DNA for the CDR3 is TGTGCCAGCAGCGTAGACAGCGGGGGCTACAATGAGCAGTTCTTC.